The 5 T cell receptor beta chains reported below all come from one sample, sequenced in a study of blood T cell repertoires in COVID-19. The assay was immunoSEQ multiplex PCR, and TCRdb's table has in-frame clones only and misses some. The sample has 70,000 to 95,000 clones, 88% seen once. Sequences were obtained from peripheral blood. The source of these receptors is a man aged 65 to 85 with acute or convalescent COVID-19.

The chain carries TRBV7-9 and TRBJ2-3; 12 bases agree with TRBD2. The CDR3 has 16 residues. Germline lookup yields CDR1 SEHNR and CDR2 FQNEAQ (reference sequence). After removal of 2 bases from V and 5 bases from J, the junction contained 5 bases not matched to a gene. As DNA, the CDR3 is TGTGCCAGCAGCTTAACTAGCGGGAGGCGTGGAGATACGCAGTATTTT. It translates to CASSLTSGRRGDTQYF.

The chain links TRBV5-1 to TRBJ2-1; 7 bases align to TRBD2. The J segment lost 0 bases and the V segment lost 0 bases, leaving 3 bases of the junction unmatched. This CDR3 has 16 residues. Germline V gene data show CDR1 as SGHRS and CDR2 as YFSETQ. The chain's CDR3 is CASSLGGGGSYNEQFF. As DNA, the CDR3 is TGCGCCAGCAGCTTGGGGGGCGGGGGCTCCTACAATGAGCAGTTCTTC.

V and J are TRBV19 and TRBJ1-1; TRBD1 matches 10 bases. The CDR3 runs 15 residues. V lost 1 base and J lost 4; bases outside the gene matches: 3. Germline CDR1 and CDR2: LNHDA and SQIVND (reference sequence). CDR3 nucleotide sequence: TGTGCCAGTAGTATAGGGACAGGGGGACTCACTGAAGCTTTCTTT. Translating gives CASSIGTGGLTEAFF.

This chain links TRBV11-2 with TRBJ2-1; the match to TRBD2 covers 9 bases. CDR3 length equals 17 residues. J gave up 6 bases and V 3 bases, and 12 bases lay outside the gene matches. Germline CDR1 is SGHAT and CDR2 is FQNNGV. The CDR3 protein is CASSFSGSGFLSNEQFF. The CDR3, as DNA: TGTGCCAGCAGCTTTAGCGGGAGCGGTTTCCTGTCCAATGAGCAGTTCTTC. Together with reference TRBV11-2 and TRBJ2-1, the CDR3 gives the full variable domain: EAGVAQSPRYKIIEKRQSVAFWCNPISGHATLYWYQQILGQGPKLLIQFQNNGVVDDSQLPKDRFSAERLKGVDSTLKIQPAKLEDSAVYLCASSFSGSGFLSNEQFFGPGTRLTVL.

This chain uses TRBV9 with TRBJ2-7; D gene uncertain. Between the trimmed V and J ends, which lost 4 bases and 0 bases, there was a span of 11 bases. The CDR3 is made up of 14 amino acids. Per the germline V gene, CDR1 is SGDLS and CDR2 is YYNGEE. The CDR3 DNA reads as TGTGCCAGCAGCACCTCGGGTACCTCCTACGAGCAGTACTTC. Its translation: CASSTSGTSYEQYF. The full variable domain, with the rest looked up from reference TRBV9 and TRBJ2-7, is DSGVTQTPKHLITATGQRVTLRCSPRSGDLSVYWYQQSLDQGLQFLIQYYNGEERAKGNILERFSAQQFPDLHSELNLSSLELGDSALYFCASSTSGTSYEQYFGPGTRLTVT.